A single sample gave rise to the 3 T cell receptor beta chains below, sequenced in a study of CD8 T cells in Susac syndrome. The authors reverse transcribed roughly 0.5 to 1 ug RNA with random hexamers. TCRdb re-called the immunoSEQ multiplex PCR reads with MiXCR, one entry per CDR3 protein. This table has around 230,000 distinct CDR3 sequences, 96% appearing once. Material for sequencing was CD4+ T cells from PBMCs. Every receptor here comes from a human donor with Susac syndrome.

The rearrangement uses TRBV29-1 and TRBJ2-2, with D hard to call. Trimming shortened V by 6 bases and J by 0 bases, and 14 bases separated the two germline ends. Germline CDR1 SQVTM, CDR2 ANQGSEA. The length of the CDR3 is 15 residues. Written as DNA, the CDR3 is TGCAGCGTCCAAAGGGCTAGAACGAACACCGGGGAGCTGTTTTTT. Amino acids: CSVQRARTNTGELFF.

This chain links TRBV20-1 with TRBJ2-7; D is perhaps TRBD1 or TRBD2 (6 bases each). Trimming shortened V by 2 bases and J by 2 bases, and 16 bases separated the two germline ends. CDR1 and CDR2 (germline): DFQATT, SNEGSKA (reference sequence). The CDR3 length is 15 residues. CDR3 protein: CSARSTGRNAYEQYF. The CDR3 DNA reads as TGCAGTGCTAGATCAACAGGGAGGAACGCCTACGAGCAGTACTTC.

The chain has TRBV19 and TRBJ2-7; D gene uncertain. This CDR3 comprises 13 residues. CDR1 and CDR2 from the germline V gene are LNHDA and SQIVND (reference sequence). V lost 6 bases and J lost 2, with 11 bases in between. The CDR3 loop is CASSGKPAYEQYF. CDR3 DNA sequence: TGTGCCAGTAGCGGAAAACCAGCCTACGAGCAGTACTTC.